Listed below are T cell receptor beta chains from one sample, sequenced in a study of shared clonotypes between healthy human individuals. Produced via immunoSEQ multiplex PCR; TCRdb's table is partial and in-frame only. The data show more than 550,000 clones, with 90% to 95% seen just once and approximately 25% held by the top ten. What was sequenced was naive CD8+ T cells sorted from blood. These receptors all stem from a man under 40 in good health. Each CDR3 is given with its conserved first and last residue. Clone size is stated in some rows and not others, as once, few, many or a class when expanded.

CDR3 | size | V
CASSVREGLFSVNEQFF | NA | TRBV2
CASTGTGDSGTSGRGAYNEQFF | NA | TRBV27
CSVEEALRDTYNEQFF | once | TRBV29-1
CASSQGRGYGASDTQYF | NA | TRBV14
CASSLGGSLETQYF | NA | TRBV28
CASSRDWDGPDGDEQFF | NA | TRBV7-9
CATAAGQGIYEQYF | NA | TRBV27
CASSVAPAGGYEQYF | once | TRBV9
CASSPGQPGYNEQFF | NA | TRBV27
CASSLETSGFETQYF | once | TRBV5-5
CASSQEPAGGLNEQFF | NA | TRBV4-1
CASSLVRTGVDEQFF | NA | TRBV5-8
CASADPGLHYNEQFF | NA | TRBV6-1
CASSWGQNTEAFF | NA | TRBV7-6
CASSLGATLNTEAFF | NA | TRBV11-2
CATSREVWGGEKLFF | NA | TRBV15
CASSPGQKTYEQYF | NA | TRBV5-1
CASSKEGGALAEQFF | NA | TRBV28
CASSVGNTIYF | NA | TRBV28
CASSLGQGLALDTQYF | NA | TRBV13
CASRPRGPSTDTQYF | NA | TRBV27
CSVGYRVLGYF | NA | TRBV29-1